This T cell receptor beta chain was recovered during a study of T cells expressing NK-cell markers. Germline CDR1 reads MDHEN; CDR2 reads SYDVKM. The CDR3 totals 13 residues. TCRdb reprocessed the 5' RACE reads; each CDR3 protein has one entry and no DNA is given. The sample totals about 150,000 distinct CDR3 sequences; its top ten clones hold 37%. This chain connects TRBV28 to TRBJ2-1; TCRdb designates TRBD1, a call that cannot be tested without DNA. The clonotype originates from a woman in her forties or fifties in good health. The specimen sequenced was blood T cells: a sorted CD56 or NKG2C T cell subset, CD4+ or CD8+ T cells, or bulk PBMC T cells (not recorded which). The CDR3 here is CASGAGWNNEQFF.